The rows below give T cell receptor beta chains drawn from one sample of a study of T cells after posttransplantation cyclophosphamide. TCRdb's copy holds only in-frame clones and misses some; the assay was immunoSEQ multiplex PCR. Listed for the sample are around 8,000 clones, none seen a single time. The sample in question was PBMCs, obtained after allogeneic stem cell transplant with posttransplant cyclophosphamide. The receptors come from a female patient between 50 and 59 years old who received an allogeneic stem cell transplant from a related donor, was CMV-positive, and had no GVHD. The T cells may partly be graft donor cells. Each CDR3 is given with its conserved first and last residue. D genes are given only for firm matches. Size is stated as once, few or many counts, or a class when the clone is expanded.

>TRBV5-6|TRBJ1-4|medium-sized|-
CASSLIATNEKLFF
TGTGCCAGCAGCTTGATCGCAACTAATGAAAAACTGTTTTTT
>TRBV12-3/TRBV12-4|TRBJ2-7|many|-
CASSPDISYEQYF
TGTGCCAGCAGCCCCGACATCTCCTACGAGCAGTACTTC
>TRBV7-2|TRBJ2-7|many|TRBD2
CASSLGGGLAGPSYEQYF
TGTGCCAGCAGCTTAGGTGGGGGACTAGCGGGGCCCTCCTACGAGCAGTACTTC
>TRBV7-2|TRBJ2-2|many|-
CASSLSPPLRWNTGELFF
TGTGCCAGCAGCTTAAGCCCACCTCTGCGGTGGAACACCGGGGAGCTGTTTTTT
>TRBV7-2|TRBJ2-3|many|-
CASSLGATGTDTQYF
TGTGCCAGCAGCTTAGGGGCCACGGGCACAGATACGCAGTATTTT
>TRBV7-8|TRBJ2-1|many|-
CASSPLQGERSNEQFF
TGTGCCAGCAGCCCCCTCCAAGGGGAGAGGAGCAATGAGCAGTTCTTC
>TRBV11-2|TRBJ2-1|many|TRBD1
CASSLFPGQGSYNEQFF
TGTGCCAGCAGCCTATTCCCCGGACAGGGCTCCTACAATGAGCAGTTCTTC
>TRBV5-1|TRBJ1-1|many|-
CASSLGLPPRDTEAFF
TGCGCCAGCAGTTTGGGGCTCCCCCCTCGGGACACTGAAGCTTTCTTT
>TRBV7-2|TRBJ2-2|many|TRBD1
CASSYRTGTGELFF
TGTGCCAGCAGCTACCGGACAGGGACCGGGGAGCTGTTTTTT
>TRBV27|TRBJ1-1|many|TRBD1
CASSWRTGSNTEAFF
TGTGCCAGCAGTTGGAGGACAGGGTCCAACACTGAAGCTTTCTTT
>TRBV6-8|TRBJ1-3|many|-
CASSSTVVSGNTIYF
TGTGCCAGCAGTTCTACCGTTGTCTCTGGAAACACCATATATTTT
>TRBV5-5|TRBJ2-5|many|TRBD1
CASSRDRGRETQYF
TGTGCCAGCAGCCGGGACAGAGGGCGAGAGACCCAGTACTTC
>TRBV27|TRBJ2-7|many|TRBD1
CASSFGQGVSYEQYF
TGTGCCAGCAGTTTTGGGCAGGGGGTCTCCTACGAGCAGTACTTC
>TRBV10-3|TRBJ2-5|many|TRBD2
CAISDTAGGGETQYF
TGTGCCATCAGTGATACAGCGGGAGGTGGTGAGACCCAGTACTTC
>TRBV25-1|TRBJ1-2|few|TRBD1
CASRGTGFHYTF
TGTGCCAGCAGGGGGACAGGGTTTCACTACACCTTC
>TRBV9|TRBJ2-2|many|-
CASSGGQNTGELFF
TGTGCCAGCAGCGGAGGACAGAACACCGGGGAGCTGTTTTTT
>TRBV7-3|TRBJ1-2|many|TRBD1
CASSFRQGGGYTF
TGTGCCAGCAGCTTCCGACAGGGAGGTGGCTACACCTTC
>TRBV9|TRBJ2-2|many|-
CASSVHTTVSNTGELFF
TGTGCCAGCAGCGTACATACGACAGTGTCGAACACCGGGGAGCTGTTTTTT
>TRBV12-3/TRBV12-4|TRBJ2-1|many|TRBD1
CASSSSTGPVLGNEQFF
TGTGCCAGCAGCTCGTCGACAGGGCCCGTTCTGGGGAATGAGCAGTTCTTC
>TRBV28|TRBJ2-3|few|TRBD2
CASSLGRLAGVMADTQYF
TGTGCCAGCAGTTTAGGTAGACTAGCGGGAGTTATGGCAGATACGCAGTATTTT
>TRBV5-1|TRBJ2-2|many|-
CASSLSRSGELFF
TGCGCCAGCAGCTTGTCGCGGTCCGGGGAGCTGTTTTTT
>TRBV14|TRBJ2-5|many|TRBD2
CASSQGLAGGKETQYF
TGTGCCAGCAGCCAGGGACTAGCGGGAGGGAAGGAGACCCAGTACTTC
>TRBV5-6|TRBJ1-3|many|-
CASSLARAGNGNTIYF
TGTGCCAGCAGCTTGGCCAGGGCAGGGAATGGAAACACCATATATTTT
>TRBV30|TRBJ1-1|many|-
CAWSVGGLMNTEAFF
TGTGCCTGGAGTGTAGGGGGATTGATGAACACTGAAGCTTTCTTT
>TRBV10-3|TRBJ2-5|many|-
CAISESPGEAQYF
TGTGCCATCAGTGAGTCGCCAGGGGAAGCCCAGTACTTC
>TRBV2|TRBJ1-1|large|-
CASSHTIQGSNTEAFF
TGTGCCAGCAGCCATACCATACAGGGTTCGAACACTGAAGCTTTCTTT
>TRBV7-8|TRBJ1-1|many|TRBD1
CASSLEGQGDGEAFF
TGTGCCAGCAGCCTGGAGGGACAGGGGGATGGTGAAGCTTTCTTT
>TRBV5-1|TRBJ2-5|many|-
CASSSQDWVQETQYF
TGCGCCAGCAGCTCACAGGATTGGGTCCAAGAGACCCAGTACTTC
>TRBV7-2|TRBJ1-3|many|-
CASSLQGTVSGNTIYF
TGTGCCAGCAGCTTACAGGGTACGGTTTCTGGAAACACCATATATTTT
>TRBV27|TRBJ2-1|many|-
CASSLVGLYSSYNEQFF
TGTGCCAGCAGTTTGGTGGGCCTTTATAGCTCCTACAATGAGCAGTTCTTC
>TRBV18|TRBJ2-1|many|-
CASSPPAGSDEQFF
TGTGCCAGCTCACCACCCGCGGGTTCGGATGAGCAGTTCTTC
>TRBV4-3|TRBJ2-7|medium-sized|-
CASSQDGGLSYEQYF
TGCGCCAGCAGCCAAGATGGCGGACTGAGCTACGAGCAGTACTTC
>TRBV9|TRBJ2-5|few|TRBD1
CASSVNPPDRGQETQYF
TGTGCCAGCAGCGTGAATCCCCCAGACAGGGGTCAAGAGACCCAGTACTTC
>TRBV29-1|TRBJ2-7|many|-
CSVVTGYHYEQYF
TGCAGCGTTGTCACAGGCTACCACTACGAGCAGTACTTC
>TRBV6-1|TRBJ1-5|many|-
CASLRGLDQPQHF
TGTGCCAGCCTGCGGGGCTTGGATCAGCCCCAGCATTTT
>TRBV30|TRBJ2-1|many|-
CAWKASLEQFF
TGTGCCTGGAAGGCCAGTCTCGAGCAGTTCTTC
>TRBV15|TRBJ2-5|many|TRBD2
CATSVGSGTSGIETQYF
TGTGCCACCAGCGTGGGATCCGGGACTAGCGGGATTGAGACCCAGTACTTC
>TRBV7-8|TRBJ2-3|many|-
CASSLGGLLGTQYF
TGTGCCAGCAGCTTAGGCGGCCTCCTTGGTACGCAGTATTTT
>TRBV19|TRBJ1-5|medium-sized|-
CASSKAAGVSNQPQHF
TGTGCCAGTAGTAAGGCAGCAGGGGTTAGCAATCAGCCCCAGCATTTT
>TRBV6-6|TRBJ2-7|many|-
CASSYSRVYEQYF
TGTGCCAGCAGTTACTCGAGGGTCTACGAGCAGTACTTC
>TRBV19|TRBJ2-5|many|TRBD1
CASQGAWETQYF
TGTGCCTCACAGGGGGCTTGGGAGACCCAGTACTTC
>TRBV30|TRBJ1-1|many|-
CAWVARDRFNTEAFF
TGTGCCTGGGTAGCCCGCGACAGGTTCAACACTGAAGCTTTCTTT
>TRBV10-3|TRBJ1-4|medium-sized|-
CAISEVGAVEKLFF
TGTGCCATCAGTGAAGTGGGGGCGGTGGAAAAACTGTTTTTT
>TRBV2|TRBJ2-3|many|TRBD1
CANPLDRNTDTQYF
TGTGCCAACCCCTTGGACAGGAATACAGATACGCAGTATTTT
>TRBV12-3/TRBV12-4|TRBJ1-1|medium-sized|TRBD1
CASSLAGQGVTEAFF
TGTGCCAGCAGTTTAGCAGGGCAGGGGGTAACTGAAGCTTTCTTT